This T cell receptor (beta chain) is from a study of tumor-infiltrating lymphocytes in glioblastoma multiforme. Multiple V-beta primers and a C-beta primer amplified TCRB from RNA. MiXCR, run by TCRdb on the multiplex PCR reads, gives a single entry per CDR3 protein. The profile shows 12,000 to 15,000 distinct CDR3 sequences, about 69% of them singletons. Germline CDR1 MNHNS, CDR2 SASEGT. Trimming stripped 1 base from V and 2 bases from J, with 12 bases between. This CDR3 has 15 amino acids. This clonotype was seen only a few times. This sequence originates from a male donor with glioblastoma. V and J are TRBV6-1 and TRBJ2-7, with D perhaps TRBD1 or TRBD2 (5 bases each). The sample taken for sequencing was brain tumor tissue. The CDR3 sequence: CASSEGPGQPYEQYF. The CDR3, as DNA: TGTGCCAGCAGTGAAGGGCCGGGGCAGCCCTACGAGCAGTACTTC.